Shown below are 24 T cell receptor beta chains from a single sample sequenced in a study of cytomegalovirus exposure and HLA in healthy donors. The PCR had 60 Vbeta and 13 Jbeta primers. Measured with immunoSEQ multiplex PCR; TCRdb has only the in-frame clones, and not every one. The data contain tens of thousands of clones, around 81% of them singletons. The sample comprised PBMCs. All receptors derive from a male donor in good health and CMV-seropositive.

CDR3 in DNA: TGTGCCAGCAGTTACTCAGGTCTCCCGGGCGAGCAGTACTTC. Its protein product is CASSYSGLPGEQYF. This chain connects TRBV6-6 to TRBJ2-7; D call uncertain. The ends were cut back, 0 bases at V and 6 bases at J, with 12 bases in the middle. The CDR3 loop spans 14 amino acids. From germline, CDR1 is MNHNY and CDR2 SVGAGI (reference sequence).

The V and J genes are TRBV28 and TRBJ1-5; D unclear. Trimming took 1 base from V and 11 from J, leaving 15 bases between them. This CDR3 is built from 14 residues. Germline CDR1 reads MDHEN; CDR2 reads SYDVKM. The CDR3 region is CASSLLASGGTQHF. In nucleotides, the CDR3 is TGTGCCAGCAGTTTATTAGCGAGCGGTGGGACCCAGCATTTT.

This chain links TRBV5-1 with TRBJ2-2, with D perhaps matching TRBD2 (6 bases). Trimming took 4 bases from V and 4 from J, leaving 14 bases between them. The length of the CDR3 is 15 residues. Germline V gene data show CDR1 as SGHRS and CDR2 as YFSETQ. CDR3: CASSAPGLVTGELFF. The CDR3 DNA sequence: TGCGCCAGCAGCGCCCCGGGACTGGTCACCGGGGAGCTGTTTTTT.

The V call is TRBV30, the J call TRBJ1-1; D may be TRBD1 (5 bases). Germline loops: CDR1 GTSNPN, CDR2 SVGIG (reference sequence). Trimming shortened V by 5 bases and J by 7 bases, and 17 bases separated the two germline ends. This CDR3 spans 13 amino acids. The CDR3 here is CAWFNPGSGEAFF. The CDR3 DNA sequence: TGTGCCTGGTTCAACCCAGGGTCGGGTGAAGCTTTCTTT.

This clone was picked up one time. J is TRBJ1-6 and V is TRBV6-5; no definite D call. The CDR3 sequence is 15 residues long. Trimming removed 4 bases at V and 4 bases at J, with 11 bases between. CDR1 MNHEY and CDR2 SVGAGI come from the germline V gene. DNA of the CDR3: TGTGCCAGCAGTTTACGAACAGCTTATAATTCACCCCTCCACTTT. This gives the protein CASSLRTAYNSPLHF.

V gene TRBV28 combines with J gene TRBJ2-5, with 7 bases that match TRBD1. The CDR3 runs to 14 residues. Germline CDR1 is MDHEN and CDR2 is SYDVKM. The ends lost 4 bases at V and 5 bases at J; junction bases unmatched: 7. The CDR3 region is CASSSPDRAETQYF. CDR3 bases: TGTGCCAGCAGTTCCCCCGACAGGGCTGAGACCCAGTACTTC.

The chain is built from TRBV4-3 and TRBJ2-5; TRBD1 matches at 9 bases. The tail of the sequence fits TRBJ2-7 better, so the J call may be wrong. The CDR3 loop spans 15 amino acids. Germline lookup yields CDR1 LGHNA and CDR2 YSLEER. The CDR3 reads CASSQLPGQGYEQYF. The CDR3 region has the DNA TGCGCCAGCAGCCAGCTACCGGGACAGGGTTACGAGCAGTACTTC.

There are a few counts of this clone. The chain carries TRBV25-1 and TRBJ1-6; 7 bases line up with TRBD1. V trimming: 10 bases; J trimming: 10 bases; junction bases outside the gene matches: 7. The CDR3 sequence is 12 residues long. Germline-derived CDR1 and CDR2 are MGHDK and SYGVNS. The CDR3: CATDREKSPLHF. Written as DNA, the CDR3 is TGTGCCACCGACAGGGAAAAATCACCCCTCCACTTT.

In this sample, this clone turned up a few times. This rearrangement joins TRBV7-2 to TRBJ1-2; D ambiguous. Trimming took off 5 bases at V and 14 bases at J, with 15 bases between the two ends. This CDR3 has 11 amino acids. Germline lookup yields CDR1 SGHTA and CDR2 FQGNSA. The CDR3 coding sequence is TGTGCCAGCAGCCTCACTTACGGACTGACCTTC. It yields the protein CASSLTYGLTF.

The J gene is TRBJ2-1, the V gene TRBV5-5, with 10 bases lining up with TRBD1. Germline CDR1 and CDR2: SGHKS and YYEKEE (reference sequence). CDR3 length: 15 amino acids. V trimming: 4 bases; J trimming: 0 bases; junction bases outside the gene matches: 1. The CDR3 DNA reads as TGTGCCAGCAGCCGGGACAGGGGCTCCTACAATGAGCAGTTCTTC. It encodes CASSRDRGSYNEQFF.

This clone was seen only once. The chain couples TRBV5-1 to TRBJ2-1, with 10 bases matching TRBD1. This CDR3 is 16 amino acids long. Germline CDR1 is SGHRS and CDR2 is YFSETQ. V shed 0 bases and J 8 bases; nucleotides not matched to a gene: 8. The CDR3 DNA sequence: TGCGCCAGCAGCTTGGCCTCGAGACAGGGGGCTCATGAGCAGTTCTTC. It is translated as CASSLASRQGAHEQFF.

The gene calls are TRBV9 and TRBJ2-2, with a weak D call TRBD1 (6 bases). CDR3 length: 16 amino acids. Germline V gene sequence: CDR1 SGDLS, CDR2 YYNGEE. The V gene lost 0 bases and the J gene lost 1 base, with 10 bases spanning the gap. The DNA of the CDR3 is TGTGCCAGCAGCGTAGGGGGACACCTGAACACCGGGGAGCTGTTTTTT. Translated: CASSVGGHLNTGELFF.

The CDR3 DNA reads as TGTGCCACCGCCGCTCCTCGGACAGGACCTAACTATGGCTACACCTTC. It yields the protein CATAAPRTGPNYGYTF. The rearrangement uses TRBV13 and TRBJ1-2, with 7 bases lining up with TRBD1. The germline V gene has CDR1 PRHDT and CDR2 FYEKMQ (reference sequence). The CDR3 consists of 16 residues. The ends lost 10 bases at V and 0 bases at J; junction bases unmatched: 14.

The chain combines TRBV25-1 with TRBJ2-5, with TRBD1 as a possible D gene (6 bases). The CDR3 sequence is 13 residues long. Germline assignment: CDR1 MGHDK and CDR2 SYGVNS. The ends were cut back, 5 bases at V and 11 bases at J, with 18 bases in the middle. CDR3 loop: CASSFPGVSEQYF. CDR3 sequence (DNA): TGTGCCAGCAGTTTCCCAGGGGTATCTGAGCAGTACTTC.

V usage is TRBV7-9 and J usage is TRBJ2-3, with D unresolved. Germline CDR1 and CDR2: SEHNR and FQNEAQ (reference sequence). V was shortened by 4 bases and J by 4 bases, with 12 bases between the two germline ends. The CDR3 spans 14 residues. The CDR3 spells CASSSLSLPDTQYF. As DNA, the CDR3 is TGTGCCAGCAGCTCTCTTAGCTTACCAGATACGCAGTATTTT. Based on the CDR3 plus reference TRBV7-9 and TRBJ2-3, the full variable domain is DTGVSQNPRHKITKRGQNVTFRCDPISEHNRLYWYRQTLGQGPEFLTYFQNEAQLEKSRLLSDRFSAERPKGSFSTLEIQRTEQGDSAMYLCASSSLSLPDTQYFGPGTRLTVL.

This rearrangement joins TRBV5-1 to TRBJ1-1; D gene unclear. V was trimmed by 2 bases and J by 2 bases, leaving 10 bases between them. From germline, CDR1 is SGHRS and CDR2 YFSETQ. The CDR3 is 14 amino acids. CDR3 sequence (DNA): TGCGCCAGCAGCTTAGACGGGGTTAACACTGAAGCTTTCTTT. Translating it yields CASSLDGVNTEAFF.

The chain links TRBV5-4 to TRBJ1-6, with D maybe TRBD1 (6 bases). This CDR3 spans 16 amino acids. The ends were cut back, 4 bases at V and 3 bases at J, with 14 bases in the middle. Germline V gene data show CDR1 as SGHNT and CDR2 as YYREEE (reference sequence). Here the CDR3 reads CASSPGGGGYNSPLHF. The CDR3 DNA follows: TGTGCCAGCAGCCCTGGGGGGGGCGGCTATAATTCACCCCTCCACTTT.

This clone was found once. The CDR3 sequence is CASSLVVTSGINEQFF. CDR3 DNA: TGTGCCAGCAGCTTAGTGGTGACTAGCGGGATCAATGAGCAGTTCTTC. V is TRBV11-2 and J is TRBJ2-1, with TRBD2 matching 11 bases. CDR1 and CDR2 from the germline V gene are SGHAT and FQNNGV. This CDR3 is built from 16 residues. Trimming at V came to 1 base and at J to 6 bases, leaving 5 bases not matched to a gene.

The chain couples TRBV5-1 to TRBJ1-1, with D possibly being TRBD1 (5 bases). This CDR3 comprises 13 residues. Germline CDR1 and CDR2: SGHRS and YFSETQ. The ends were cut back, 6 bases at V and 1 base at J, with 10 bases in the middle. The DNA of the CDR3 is TGCGCCAGCAAGGTCCAGGGGAACACTGAAGCTTTCTTT. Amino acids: CASKVQGNTEAFF. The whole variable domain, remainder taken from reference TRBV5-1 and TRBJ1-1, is KAGVTQTPRYLIKTRGQQVTLSCSPISGHRSVSWYQQTPGQGLQFLFEYFSETQRNKGNFPGRFSGRQFSNSRSEMNVSTLELGDSALYLCASKVQGNTEAFFGQGTRLTVV.

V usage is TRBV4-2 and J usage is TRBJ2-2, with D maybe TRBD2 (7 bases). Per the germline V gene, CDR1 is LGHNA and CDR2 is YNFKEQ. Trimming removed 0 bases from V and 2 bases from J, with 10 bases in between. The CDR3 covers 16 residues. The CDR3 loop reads CASSQDAGANTGELFF. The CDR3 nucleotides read TGTGCCAGCAGCCAAGATGCGGGGGCTAACACCGGGGAGCTGTTTTTT.

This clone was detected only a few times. Written as DNA, the CDR3 is TGTGCCAGCAGCTCCGAGCGGGACCCCCTCTACGAGCAGTACTTC. Amino acids: CASSSERDPLYEQYF. The V gene is TRBV5-4, the J gene TRBJ2-7; 7 bases line up with TRBD2. Germline assignment: CDR1 SGHNT and CDR2 YYREEE (reference sequence). Trimming removed 3 bases from V and 3 bases from J; junction bases left unmatched: 9. The length of the CDR3 is 15 residues.

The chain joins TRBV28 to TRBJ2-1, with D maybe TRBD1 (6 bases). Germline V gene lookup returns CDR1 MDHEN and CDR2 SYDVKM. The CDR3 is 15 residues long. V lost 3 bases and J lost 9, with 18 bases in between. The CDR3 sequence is CASSFRARGMVEQFF. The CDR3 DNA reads TGTGCCAGCAGTTTCAGGGCGAGGGGGATGGTTGAGCAGTTCTTC.

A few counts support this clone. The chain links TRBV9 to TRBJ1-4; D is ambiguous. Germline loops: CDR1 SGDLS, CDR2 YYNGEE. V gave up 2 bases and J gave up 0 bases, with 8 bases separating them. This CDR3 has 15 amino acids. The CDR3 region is CASSVGVTTNEKLFF. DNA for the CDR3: TGTGCCAGCAGCGTCGGAGTTACAACTAATGAAAAACTGTTTTTT.

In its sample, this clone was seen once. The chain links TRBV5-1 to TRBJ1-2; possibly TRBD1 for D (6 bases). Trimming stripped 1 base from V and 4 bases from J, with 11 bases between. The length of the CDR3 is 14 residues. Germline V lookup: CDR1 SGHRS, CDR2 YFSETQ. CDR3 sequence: CASSLRGIPYGYTF. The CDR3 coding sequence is TGCGCCAGCAGCTTGAGGGGGATTCCCTATGGCTACACCTTC.